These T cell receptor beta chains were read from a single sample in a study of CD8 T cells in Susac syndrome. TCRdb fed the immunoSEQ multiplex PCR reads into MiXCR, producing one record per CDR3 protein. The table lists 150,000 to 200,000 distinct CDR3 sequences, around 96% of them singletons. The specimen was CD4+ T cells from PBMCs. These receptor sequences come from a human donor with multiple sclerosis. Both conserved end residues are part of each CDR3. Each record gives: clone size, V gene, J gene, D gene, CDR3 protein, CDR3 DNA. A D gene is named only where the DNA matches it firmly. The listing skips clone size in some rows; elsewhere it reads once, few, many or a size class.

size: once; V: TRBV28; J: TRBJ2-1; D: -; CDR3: CASSSVSSSYNEQFF; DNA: TGTGCCAGCAGCTCTGTGTCAAGCTCCTACAATGAGCAGTTCTTC
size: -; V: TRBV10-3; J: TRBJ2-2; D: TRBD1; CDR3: CAIRQDQGAVRTGELFF; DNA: TGTGCCATCCGCCAGGACCAGGGGGCTGTTCGGACCGGGGAGCTGTTTTTT
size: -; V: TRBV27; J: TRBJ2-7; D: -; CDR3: CASSTRVLYEQYF; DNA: TGTGCCAGCAGTACTAGGGTGCTATACGAGCAGTACTTC
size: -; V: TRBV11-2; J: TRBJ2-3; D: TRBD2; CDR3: CASSEGLAGGSTDTQYF; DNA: TGTGCCAGCAGCGAGGGACTAGCGGGAGGCAGCACAGATACGCAGTATTTT
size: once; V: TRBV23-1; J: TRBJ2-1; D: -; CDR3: CASSQERPDRPSYNEQFF; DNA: TGCGCCAGCAGTCAAGAGCGACCTGACAGGCCCTCCTACAATGAGCAGTTCTTC
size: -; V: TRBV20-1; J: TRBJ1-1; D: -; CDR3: CSATLVPTQAFF; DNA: TGCAGTGCCACCCTGGTCCCGACCCAAGCTTTCTTT
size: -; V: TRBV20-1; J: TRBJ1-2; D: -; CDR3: CSASSYPQNYGYTF; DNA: TGCAGTGCTAGCTCCTACCCCCAAAACTATGGCTACACCTTC
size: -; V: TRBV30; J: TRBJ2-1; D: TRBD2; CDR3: CASSLLASVPNNEQFF; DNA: TGTGCCTCCTCCCTACTAGCGTCGGTCCCCAACAATGAGCAGTTCTTC
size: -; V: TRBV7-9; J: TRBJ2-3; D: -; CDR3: CASGLKDTQYF; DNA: TGTGCCAGCGGATTGAAGGATACGCAGTATTTT
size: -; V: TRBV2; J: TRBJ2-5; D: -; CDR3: CATGGRSWETQYF; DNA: TGTGCCACCGGTGGGCGGTCTTGGGAGACCCAGTACTTC
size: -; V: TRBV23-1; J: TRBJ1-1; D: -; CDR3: CASRTANTEAFF; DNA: TGCGCCAGCCGTACAGCGAACACTGAAGCTTTCTTT
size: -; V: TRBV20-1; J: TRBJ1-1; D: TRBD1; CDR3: CSAVQGTTEAFF; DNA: TGCAGTGCTGTACAGGGGACGACTGAAGCTTTCTTT
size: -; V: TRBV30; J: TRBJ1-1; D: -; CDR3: CAWNLGRVFTEAFF; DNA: TGTGCCTGGAACCTCGGACGGGTTTTCACTGAAGCTTTCTTT
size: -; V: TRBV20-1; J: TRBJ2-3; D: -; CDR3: CSALWTASTDTQYF; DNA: TGCAGTGCTTTATGGACAGCGTCTACAGATACGCAGTATTTT